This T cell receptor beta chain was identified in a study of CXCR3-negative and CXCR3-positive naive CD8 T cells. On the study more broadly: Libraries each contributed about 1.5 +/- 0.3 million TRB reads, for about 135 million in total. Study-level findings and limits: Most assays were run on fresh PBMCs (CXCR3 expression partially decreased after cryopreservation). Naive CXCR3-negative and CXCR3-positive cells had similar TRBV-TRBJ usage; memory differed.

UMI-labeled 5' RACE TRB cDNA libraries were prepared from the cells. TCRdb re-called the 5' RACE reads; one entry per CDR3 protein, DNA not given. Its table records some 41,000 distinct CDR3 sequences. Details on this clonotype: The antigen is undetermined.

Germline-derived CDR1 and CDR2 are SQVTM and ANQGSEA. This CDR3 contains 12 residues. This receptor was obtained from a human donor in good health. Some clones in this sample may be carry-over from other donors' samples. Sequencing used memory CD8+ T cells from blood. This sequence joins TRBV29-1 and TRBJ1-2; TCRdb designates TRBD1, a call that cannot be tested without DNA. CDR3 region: CSVEGPGVGYTF.